This entry lists 3 T cell receptor beta chains sequenced from one sample in a study of T cells in Graves' hyperthyroidism and ophthalmopathy. The TCR beta CDR3 regions underwent amplification using RNA transcripts as the source. RT-PCR in the first round (using the HTBI primer set) targeted the TCR CDR3. TCRdb reprocessed the multiplex PCR reads via MiXCR and lists one record per CDR3 protein. The sample holds 450,000 to 500,000 distinct CDR3 sequences; about 20% are singletons and the top ten take about half. Sequencing was carried out using blood. The receptor set was obtained from a woman in her 70s with Graves' ophthalmopathy.

This chain uses TRBV6-2 or TRBV6-3 with TRBJ2-7; the D is unclear. V gave up 3 bases and J gave up 5 bases, with 11 bases separating them. The CDR3 spans 13 residues. In germline, CDR1 is MNHEY, CDR2 SVGEGT. CDR3 protein: CASSYRPNHEQYF. CDR3 nucleotide sequence: TGTGCCAGCAGTTATCGCCCTAACCACGAGCAGTACTTC.

This clonotype has ten or more counts. V gene TRBV11-2 combines with J gene TRBJ2-5; either TRBD1 or TRBD2 may fit D (5 bases each). Trimming shortened V by 5 bases and J by 10 bases, and 20 bases separated the two germline ends. The CDR3 length is 14 residues. Germline V gene data show CDR1 as SGHAT and CDR2 as FQNNGV. The CDR3 DNA follows: TGTGCCAGCAGCGGTCCGGGGCCTCGCCCCGACCAGTACTTC. It codes for CASSGPGPRPDQYF.

The chain is built from TRBV10-1 and TRBJ2-3, with 10 bases aligning to TRBD2. CDR3 size: 14 residues. The V gene's germline CDR1 is WNHNN and CDR2 SYGVQD (reference sequence). V lost 10 bases and J lost 2; bases outside the gene matches: 6. The CDR3 sequence is CATGLAVLTDTQYF. As DNA, the CDR3 is TGCGCCACCGGACTAGCGGTTCTCACAGATACGCAGTATTTT.